This T cell receptor (beta chain) was obtained from a study of cytomegalovirus exposure and HLA in healthy donors. This clone was seen only a few times. Its antigen remains unknown. Germline CDR1 reads SNHLY; CDR2 reads FYNNEI. The CDR3 runs 12 residues. With V trimmed by 6 bases and J by 5 bases, 1 base remained unmatched. Broader study findings: Most CMV-associated TCR beta chains appeared HLA-restricted in a later analysis.

Vbeta (60) and Jbeta (13) primers were used in the PCR. Generated by immunoSEQ multiplex PCR, the TCRdb table keeps only in-frame clones and is missing some. This sample carries 90,000 to 130,000 clones, around 64% of them seen once, and the ten largest clones take roughly 2.2%. This clonotype originated in a woman aged 25 to 39 in good health and CMV-seronegative. Sample: PBMCs. The chain combines TRBV2 with TRBJ1-2; 9 bases are shared with TRBD1. CDR3 sequence reads: CASRGQGYGYTF. The CDR3 DNA sequence: TGTGCCAGCAGGGGACAGGGTTATGGCTACACCTTC.